This T cell receptor (beta chain) was sequenced for a study of cytomegalovirus exposure and HLA in healthy donors. The PCR was carried out with 60 Vbeta primers and 13 Jbeta primers. Generated by immunoSEQ multiplex PCR, the TCRdb table keeps only in-frame clones and is missing some. The sample has about 200,000 clones; 80% to 85% are singletons. Regarding the study as a whole: Judged likely to be a sequencing artifact was a cluster of highly shared sequence variants.

A remark on this clone: The antigen is undetermined.

CDR3 length: 16 amino acids. V was trimmed by 1 base and J by 4 bases, leaving 14 bases between them. Per the germline V gene, CDR1 is LGHNA and CDR2 is YSLEER. The sequenced material came from PBMCs. The chain has TRBV4-3 and TRBJ2-1, with D possibly TRBD1 on 6 matching bases. This clonotype originated in a woman aged 45-65 years in good health and CMV-seropositive. The CDR3 spells CASSQGEARGYNEQFF. The CDR3 nucleotides are TGCGCCAGCAGCCAAGGAGAGGCTAGGGGGTACAATGAGCAGTTCTTC.